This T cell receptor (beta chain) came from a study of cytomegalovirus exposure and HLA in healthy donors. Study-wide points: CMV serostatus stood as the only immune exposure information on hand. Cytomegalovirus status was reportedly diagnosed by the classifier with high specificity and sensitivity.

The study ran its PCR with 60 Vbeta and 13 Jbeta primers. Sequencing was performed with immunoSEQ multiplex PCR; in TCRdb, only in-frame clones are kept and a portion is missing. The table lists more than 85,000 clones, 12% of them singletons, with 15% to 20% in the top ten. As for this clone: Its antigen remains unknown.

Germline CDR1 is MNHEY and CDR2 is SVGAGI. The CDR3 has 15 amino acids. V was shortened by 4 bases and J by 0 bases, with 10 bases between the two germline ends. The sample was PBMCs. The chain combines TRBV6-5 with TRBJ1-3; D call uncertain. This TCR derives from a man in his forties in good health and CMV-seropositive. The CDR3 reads CASSFRPSSGNTIYF. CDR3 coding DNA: TGTGCCAGCAGTTTCCGACCTAGCTCTGGAAACACCATATATTTT.